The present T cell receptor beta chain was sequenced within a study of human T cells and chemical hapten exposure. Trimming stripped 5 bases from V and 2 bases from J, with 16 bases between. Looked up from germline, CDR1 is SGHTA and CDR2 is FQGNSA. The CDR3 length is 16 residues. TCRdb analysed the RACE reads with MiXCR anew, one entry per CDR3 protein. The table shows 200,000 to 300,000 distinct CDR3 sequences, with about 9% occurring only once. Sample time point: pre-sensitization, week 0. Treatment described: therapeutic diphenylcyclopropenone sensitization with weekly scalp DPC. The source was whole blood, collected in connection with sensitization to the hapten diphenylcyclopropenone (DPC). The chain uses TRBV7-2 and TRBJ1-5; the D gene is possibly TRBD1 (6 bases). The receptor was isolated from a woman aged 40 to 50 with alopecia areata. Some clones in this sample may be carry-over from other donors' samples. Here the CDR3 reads CASSPQPRQGNQPQHF. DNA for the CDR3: TGTGCCAGCAGCCCTCAACCCCGACAGGGCAATCAGCCCCAGCATTTT.